The 23 T cell receptor beta chains in this list originate from one sample, sequenced in a study of cytotoxic CD8 clonotypes in ibrutinib-treated CLL. Data came from immunoSEQ multiplex PCR; TCRdb stores just in-frame clones and leaves some out. In the table there are approximately 53,000 clones, around four fifths of which are singletons. Sample: PBMCs, taken after 24 months of ibrutinib treatment. Receptor source: a human donor with chronic lymphocytic leukemia.

The J gene is TRBJ2-1, the V gene TRBV28; D might be TRBD1 or TRBD2, each matching 5 bases. Germline CDR1 is MDHEN and CDR2 is SYDVKM. Trimming shortened V by 5 bases and J by 12 bases, and 20 bases separated the two germline ends. The CDR3 length is 14 residues. CDR3 sequence (DNA): TGTGCCAGCAGTCCCCCCCGGGACCTGATGAGGCAGTTCTTC. Protein product: CASSPPRDLMRQFF.

The V gene is TRBV5-5, the J gene TRBJ2-7, with 10 bases fitting TRBD2. The J segment lost 3 bases and the V segment lost 6 bases, leaving 18 bases of the junction unmatched. Per germline, CDR1 SGHKS and CDR2 YYEKEE (reference sequence). The CDR3 consists of 18 residues. CDR3 amino acids: CASKDKLPLAGVIYEQYF. As DNA, the CDR3 is TGTGCCAGCAAGGATAAGCTCCCTCTAGCGGGAGTAATCTACGAGCAGTACTTC.

The rearrangement links TRBV21-1 to TRBJ1-1; TRBD1, the table's D call, lacks a check against the DNA. TRBV21-1 is tagged as a pseudogene. CDR3 length: 14 amino acids. Written as DNA, the CDR3 is TGTGCCAGCAGCGGGGGACAGGGTATCACTGAAGCTTTCTTT. Its translation: CASSGGQGITEAFF.

The chain links TRBV25-1 to TRBJ1-2, with D hard to call. This CDR3 comprises 16 residues. Germline V gene data show CDR1 as MGHDK and CDR2 as SYGVNS. V was shortened by 1 base and J by 8 bases, with 20 bases between the two germline ends. For the CDR3, the DNA is TGTGCCAGCAGTGAATTTGCCCAGGATGGGGTGAAGGGCTACACCTTC. Translated, it gives CASSEFAQDGVKGYTF.

The chain carries TRBV6-5 and TRBJ2-7; D may be TRBD1 (5 bases). The V end was cut by 3 bases, the J end by 1 base, with 13 bases between. Germline lookup yields CDR1 MNHEY and CDR2 SVGAGI. This CDR3 contains 15 residues. The CDR3 spells CASSYEQGTSYEQYF. DNA of the CDR3: TGTGCCAGCAGTTATGAGCAGGGTACATCCTACGAGCAGTACTTC.

The chain employs TRBV5-4 and TRBJ2-2; 10 positions match TRBD1. CDR1 and CDR2 (germline): SGHNT, YYREEE (reference sequence). The CDR3 consists of 15 residues. V was clipped by 3 bases and J by 7 bases; unmatched bases: 6. The DNA for the CDR3 is TGTGCCAGCAGCTCTGGACAGGGGGGTATCGGGGAGCTGTTTTTT. Translation: CASSSGQGGIGELFF.

This rearrangement joins TRBV6-4 to TRBJ1-1, with no clear D. Trimming took off 0 bases at V and 0 bases at J, with 8 bases between the two ends. This CDR3 has 15 amino acids. In germline, CDR1 is MRHNA, CDR2 SNTAGT. The CDR3 spells CASSDSNRLNTEAFF. The CDR3 region has the DNA TGTGCCAGCAGTGACTCGAACAGATTGAACACTGAAGCTTTCTTT.

This chain joins TRBV2 and TRBJ1-1; 7 bases agree with TRBD1. CDR3 length: 15 amino acids. J gave up 4 bases and V 6 bases, and 11 bases lay outside the gene matches. Germline CDR1 and CDR2: SNHLY and FYNNEI. Here the CDR3 reads CASSSQPTGSTEAFF. Written as DNA, the CDR3 is TGTGCCAGCAGCTCACAACCGACAGGGTCCACTGAAGCTTTCTTT.

This rearrangement joins TRBV18 to TRBJ2-5; D not resolved. The germline V gene encodes CDR1 KGHSH and CDR2 LQKENI. Trimming removed 2 bases at V and 4 bases at J, with 11 bases between. This CDR3 has 14 residues. CDR3 sequence (DNA): TGTGCCAGCTCACCAGGCCAGTTTGGAGAGACCCAGTACTTC. Protein: CASSPGQFGETQYF.

The table lists this clone with a few counts. V gene TRBV14 combines with J gene TRBJ1-2; a possible D gene is TRBD1 (6 bases). The CDR3 extends over 14 amino acids. CDR1 SGHDN and CDR2 FVKESK come from the germline V gene. The germline V and J ends were trimmed by 4 bases and 7 bases, with 16 bases remaining between them. CDR3 amino acids: CASSPGGGAGGYTF. The CDR3 nucleotides read TGTGCCAGCAGCCCGGGAGGGGGGGCTGGTGGCTACACCTTC.

The chain has TRBV10-2 and TRBJ2-7; a weak D match, TRBD1 (5 bases). The CDR3 runs 15 residues. Trimming shortened V by 4 bases and J by 5 bases, and 18 bases separated the two germline ends. Per germline, CDR1 WSHSY and CDR2 SAAADI. CDR3 nucleotides: TGCGCCAGCAGTGGCAACCACCGGGCCAGGGACGAGCAGTACTTC. The encoded protein is CASSGNHRARDEQYF.

This clone appeared a few times. This chain joins TRBV7-2 and TRBJ1-5; D unresolved. This CDR3 has 15 residues. Germline-derived CDR1 and CDR2 are SGHTA and FQGNSA. Trimming took 1 base from V and 0 from J, leaving 7 bases between them. CDR3 region: CASSLVDGSNQPQHF. The CDR3 coding sequence is TGTGCCAGCAGCTTAGTAGACGGTAGCAATCAGCCCCAGCATTTT. The whole variable domain, remainder taken from reference TRBV7-2 and TRBJ1-5, is GAGVSQSPSNKVTEKGKDVELRCDPISGHTALYWYRQSLGQGLEFLIYFQGNSAPDKSGLPSDRFSAERTGGSVSTLTIQRTQQEDSAVYLCASSLVDGSNQPQHFGDGTRLSIL.

The chain links TRBV7-5 to TRBJ2-7; TRBD2, as called in the table, went unchecked against the DNA. TRBV7-5 is a pseudogene. This CDR3 comprises 17 residues. CDR3 region: CVRSSRVAGGPSYEQYF. In nucleotides, the CDR3 is TGTGTCAGAAGCTCAAGAGTAGCGGGAGGCCCCTCCTACGAGCAGTACTTC.

This clone occurred once. This sequence joins TRBV7-3 and TRBJ1-2; TRBD1 agrees at 9 bases. Per the germline V gene, CDR1 is SGHTA and CDR2 is FQGTGA. The CDR3 runs 13 residues. The J segment lost 7 bases and the V segment lost 6 bases, leaving 6 bases of the junction unmatched. The CDR3 loop is CASSRGQGGGYTF. In DNA form, the CDR3 reads TGTGCCAGCAGTCGGGGACAGGGAGGTGGCTACACCTTC.

This clone was counted only a few times. The chain links TRBV10-1 to TRBJ2-3; D possibly matches TRBD1 or TRBD2 (6 bases each). V shed 1 base and J shed 0 bases, with 11 bases lying between them. This CDR3 contains 16 residues. Germline loops: CDR1 WNHNN, CDR2 SYGVQD (reference sequence). CDR3 amino acids: CASSELRGTSTDTQYF. In DNA, the CDR3 is TGCGCCAGCAGTGAGTTGCGCGGGACAAGCACAGATACGCAGTATTTT.

V is TRBV4-3 and J is TRBJ2-7; D might be TRBD2 (6 bases). The length of the CDR3 is 15 residues. Germline V CDR1 and CDR2: LGHNA, YSLEER. Trimming cost V 0 bases and J 0 bases, with 9 bases left between them. CDR3 in DNA: TGCGCCAGCAGCCAAGATATAGCGGTCTCCTACGAGCAGTACTTC. Its protein is CASSQDIAVSYEQYF.

The chain couples TRBV5-1 to TRBJ2-1, with 8 positions matching TRBD2. The germline V gene encodes CDR1 SGHRS and CDR2 YFSETQ. This CDR3 region has 13 residues. V lost 0 bases, J lost 9 bases, and 2 bases stayed unmatched. The CDR3 is CASSLELAVEQFF. Written as DNA, the CDR3 is TGCGCCAGCAGCTTGGAACTAGCGGTTGAGCAGTTCTTC. The full variable domain, completed using reference TRBV5-1 and TRBJ2-1, is KAGVTQTPRYLIKTRGQQVTLSCSPISGHRSVSWYQQTPGQGLQFLFEYFSETQRNKGNFPGRFSGRQFSNSRSEMNVSTLELGDSALYLCASSLELAVEQFFGPGTRLTVL.

This rearrangement joins TRBV30 to TRBJ1-1, with D unresolved. Germline CDR1 is GTSNPN and CDR2 is SVGIG (reference sequence). The CDR3 runs to 11 residues. Trimming took off 1 base at V and 11 bases at J, with 11 bases between the two ends. This CDR3 reads CAWSGLGDAFF. As DNA, the CDR3 is TGTGCCTGGAGTGGGTTGGGCGACGCTTTCTTT.

The chain combines TRBV7-2 with TRBJ2-1, with D possibly being TRBD2 (5 bases). Germline CDR1 SGHTA, CDR2 FQGNSA. This CDR3 is built from 13 residues. V lost 5 bases and J lost 7, with 12 bases in between. The CDR3, as DNA: TGTGCCAGCAGCCTATCCACTAGTAATGAGCAGTTCTTC. Translating it yields CASSLSTSNEQFF.

The V gene is TRBV27, the J gene TRBJ2-5; D may be TRBD2 (6 bases). Germline assignment: CDR1 MNHEY and CDR2 SMNVEV (reference sequence). V gave up 1 base and J gave up 3 bases, with 12 bases separating them. This CDR3 has 15 amino acids. The CDR3 reads CASSLYEGGKETQYF. CDR3 nucleotide sequence: TGTGCCAGCAGTTTATACGAGGGAGGAAAAGAGACCCAGTACTTC.

The CDR3 here is CASRVETQYF. CDR3 nucleotides: TGTGCCAGCAGGGTCGAGACCCAGTACTTC. V is TRBV2 and J is TRBJ2-5; D not resolved. Germline CDR1 is SNHLY and CDR2 is FYNNEI. Trimming removed 6 bases from V and 5 bases from J, with 4 bases in between. This CDR3 has 10 residues. Looking up the rest from reference TRBV2 and TRBJ2-5 gives the full variable domain: EPEVTQTPSHQVTQMGQEVILRCVPISNHLYFYWYRQILGQKVEFLVSFYNNEISEKSEIFDDQFSVERPDGSNFTLKIRSTKLEDSAMYFCASRVETQYFGPGTRLLVL.

The chain's CDR3 is CATNRGGGGANVLTF. The CDR3 coding sequence is TGTGCCACCAATAGGGGGGGTGGTGGGGCCAACGTCCTGACTTTC. This sequence joins TRBV28 and TRBJ2-6, with D possibly being TRBD2 (7 bases). This CDR3 spans 15 amino acids. Germline V gene sequence: CDR1 MDHEN, CDR2 SYDVKM. V was clipped by 10 bases and J by 3 bases, with 16 bases between them.

The J gene is TRBJ2-1, the V gene TRBV7-8, with 13 bases lining up with TRBD2. Looked up from germline, CDR1 is SGHVS and CDR2 is FQNEAQ. CDR3 length equals 16 residues. V lost 4 bases and J lost 6; bases outside the gene matches: 6. CDR3 DNA sequence: TGTGCCAGCAGCTCCCCGGGACTAGCGGGGAGCAATGAGCAGTTCTTC. Translated, it gives CASSSPGLAGSNEQFF.